This TCR beta chain stems from a study of T cell repertoires in cytomegalovirus infection. Study-level findings and limits: The ex vivo response was dominated by HLA-C-restricted CMV-specific TCR beta clonotypes.

Germline V lookup: CDR1 MNHEY, CDR2 SMNVEV (reference sequence). The junction had 8 bases not matched to a gene; V was cut back by 4 bases and J by 8 bases. This CDR3 has 15 residues. TCRdb ran MiXCR on the reads and lists one entry per CDR3 protein. The table lists a few hundred thousand distinct CDR3 sequences, around two fifths of them singletons. This clonotype has just a few counts. The antigen is undetermined. The V call is TRBV27, the J call TRBJ1-2; TRBD1 aligns across 12 bases. The sequence was collected from a human donor in good health (CMV status not recorded). Some clones in this sample may be carry-over from other donors' samples. Material: cultured PBMCs, obtained from culture after CMV antigen stimulation. The chain's CDR3 is CASSSGTGGSWGYTF. In nucleotides, the CDR3 is TGTGCCAGCAGTTCCGGGACAGGGGGCTCCTGGGGCTACACCTTC.